Described below is a single T cell receptor beta chain sequence and its context. Its specificity is unknown. A read error may produce the germline difference seen at one junction end. This entry comes from a study of response to subunit inactivated influenza vaccine. Points from the study as a whole: T cells newly recruited by each seasonal influenza vaccination are few, the authors suggested.

TCRdb redid the calling of the RT-PCR reads with MiXCR, one entry per CDR3 protein. The data show roughly 500,000 distinct CDR3 sequences, over 25% seen once. Here the sequenced sample was CD4+ T cells sorted from PBMCs, taken more than 4 days after vaccination. The sequence was obtained from a man aged 50-59 years who received an inactivated influenza vaccine.

This CDR3 reads CASSLTGTSTDTQYF. The CDR3 region has the DNA TGTGCCAGCAGTTTGACAGGAACTAGCACAGATACGCAGTATTTT. The chain recombines TRBV5-1 with TRBJ2-3; D is perhaps TRBD1 (6 bases). The CDR3 sequence is 15 residues long. Germline V gene data show CDR1 as SGHRS and CDR2 as YFSETQ.